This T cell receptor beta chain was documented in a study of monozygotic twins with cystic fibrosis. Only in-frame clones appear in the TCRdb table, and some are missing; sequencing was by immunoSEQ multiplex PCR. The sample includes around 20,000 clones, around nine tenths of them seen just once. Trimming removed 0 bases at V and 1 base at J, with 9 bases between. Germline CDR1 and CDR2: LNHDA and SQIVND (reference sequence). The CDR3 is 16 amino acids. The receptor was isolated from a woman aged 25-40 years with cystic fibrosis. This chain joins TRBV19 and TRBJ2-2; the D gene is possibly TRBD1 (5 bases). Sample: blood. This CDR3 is CASSIEARVNTGELFF. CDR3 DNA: TGTGCCAGTAGTATAGAAGCCAGGGTGAACACCGGGGAGCTGTTTTTT.